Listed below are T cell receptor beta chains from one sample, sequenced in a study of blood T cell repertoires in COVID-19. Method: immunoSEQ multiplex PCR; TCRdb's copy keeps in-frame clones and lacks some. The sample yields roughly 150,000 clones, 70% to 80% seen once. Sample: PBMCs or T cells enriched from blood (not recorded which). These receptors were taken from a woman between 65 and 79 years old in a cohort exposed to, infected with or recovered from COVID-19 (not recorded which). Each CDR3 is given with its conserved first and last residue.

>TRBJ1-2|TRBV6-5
CASRPRGLYGYTF
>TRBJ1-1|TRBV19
CASSMMTRMNTEAFF
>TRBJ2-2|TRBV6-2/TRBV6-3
CASSPGTLRTGAGELFF
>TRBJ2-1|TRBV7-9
CASGWTGIDEQFF
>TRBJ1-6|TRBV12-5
CASGLWGGGDLTPLHF
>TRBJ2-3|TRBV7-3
CASSLAGRGQYF
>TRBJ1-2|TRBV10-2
CASSSGNYGYTF
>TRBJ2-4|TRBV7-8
CASSSAGTSDIQYF
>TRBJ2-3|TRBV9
CASSVGTSGLWVLTDTQYF
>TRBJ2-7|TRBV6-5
CASSYSASTVSYEQYF
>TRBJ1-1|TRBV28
CASKQPGDPRGGTEAFF
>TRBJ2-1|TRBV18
CASSPPSTSGQFF
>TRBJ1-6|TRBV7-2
CASSLERGLFGSPLHF
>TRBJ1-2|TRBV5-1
CASSPDSFSYGYTF
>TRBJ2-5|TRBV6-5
CASSLLQEETQYF
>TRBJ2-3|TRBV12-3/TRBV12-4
CASKLDAAYTQYF
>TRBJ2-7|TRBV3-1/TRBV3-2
CASSQLGGGSYEQYF
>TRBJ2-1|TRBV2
CASRLYNEQFF
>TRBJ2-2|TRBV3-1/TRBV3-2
CASSQGDRGGTGELFF
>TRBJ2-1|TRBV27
CASSLTVMRASVNEQFF
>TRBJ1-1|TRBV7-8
CASSARTWQGGTEAFF
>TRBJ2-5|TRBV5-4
CASSKTSGSGQETQYF
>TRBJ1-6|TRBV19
CASSGGLGNSPLHF
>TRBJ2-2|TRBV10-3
CAISEAGGRTGELFF
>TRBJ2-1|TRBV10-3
CAISDREEQFF
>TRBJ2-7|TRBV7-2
CASSLSGKAYEQYF
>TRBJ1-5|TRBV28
CASTLQGSGQPQHF
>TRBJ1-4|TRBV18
CASSPRGVGEKLFF
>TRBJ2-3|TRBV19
CASSSGRVGNTQYF
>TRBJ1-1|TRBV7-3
CASSLGQGMNTEAFF
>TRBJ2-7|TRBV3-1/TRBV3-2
CASSQALTSGRVYEQYF
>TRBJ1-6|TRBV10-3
CASRQGADNSPLHF
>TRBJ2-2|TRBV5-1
CASSLGQTANTGELFF
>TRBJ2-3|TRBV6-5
CASSYSIAGGADTQYF
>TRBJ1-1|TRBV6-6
CASSYTGTNTEAFF